What follows is one T cell receptor (beta chain) and its context. Method: immunoSEQ multiplex PCR; TCRdb's copy keeps in-frame clones and lacks some. This sample has roughly 2,000 clones, with about 81% found just once. The data derive from a study of preoperative IRX-2 immunotherapy in early breast cancer. Treatment here: preoperative locoregional IRX-2 cytokine immunotherapy. This phase Ib study tested locoregional IRX-2 cytokine immunotherapy given before surgery. The CDR3 sequence is 16 residues long. The J segment lost 5 bases and the V segment lost 8 bases, leaving 13 bases of the junction unmatched. Germline CDR1 is WSHSY and CDR2 is SAAADI.

The receptor's source is a human donor with breast cancer. The specimen comprised tumor tissue, sampled before IRX-2 immunotherapy. The rearrangement links TRBV10-2 to TRBJ1-2; 11 bases are a match to TRBD1. Here the CDR3 DNA reads TGCGCCAGCGGAAGAGGACAGGGGGCCATTAGGTATGGCTACACCTTC. Residues: CASGRGQGAIRYGYTF.